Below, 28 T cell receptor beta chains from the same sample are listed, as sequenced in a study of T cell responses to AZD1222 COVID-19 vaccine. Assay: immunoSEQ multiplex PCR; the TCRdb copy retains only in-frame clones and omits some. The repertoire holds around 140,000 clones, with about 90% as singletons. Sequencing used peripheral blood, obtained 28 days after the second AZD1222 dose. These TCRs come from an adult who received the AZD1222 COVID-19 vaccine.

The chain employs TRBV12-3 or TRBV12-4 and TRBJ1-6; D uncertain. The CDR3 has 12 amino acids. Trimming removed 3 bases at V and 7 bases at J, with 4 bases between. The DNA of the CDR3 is TGTGCCAGCAGTTTTGGCAATTCACCCCTCCACTTT. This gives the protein CASSFGNSPLHF.

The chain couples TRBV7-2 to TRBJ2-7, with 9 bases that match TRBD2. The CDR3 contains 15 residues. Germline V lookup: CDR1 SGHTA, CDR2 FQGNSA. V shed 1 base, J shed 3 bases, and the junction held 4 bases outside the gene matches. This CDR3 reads CASSLVRGGDYEQYF. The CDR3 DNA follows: TGTGCCAGCAGCTTAGTTCGCGGGGGGGACTACGAGCAGTACTTC.

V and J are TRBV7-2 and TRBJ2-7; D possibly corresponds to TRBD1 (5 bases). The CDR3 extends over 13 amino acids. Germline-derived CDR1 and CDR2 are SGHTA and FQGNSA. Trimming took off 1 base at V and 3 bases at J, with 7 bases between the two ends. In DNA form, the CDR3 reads TGTGCCAGCAGCTTAGAGCAGGGCTACGAGCAGTACGTC. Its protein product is CASSLEQGYEQYV.

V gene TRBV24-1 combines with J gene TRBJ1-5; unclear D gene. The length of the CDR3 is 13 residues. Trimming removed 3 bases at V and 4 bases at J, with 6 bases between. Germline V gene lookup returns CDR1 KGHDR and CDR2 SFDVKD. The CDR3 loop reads CATSDGRNQPQHF. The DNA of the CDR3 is TGTGCCACCAGTGATGGAAGGAATCAGCCCCAGCATTTT.

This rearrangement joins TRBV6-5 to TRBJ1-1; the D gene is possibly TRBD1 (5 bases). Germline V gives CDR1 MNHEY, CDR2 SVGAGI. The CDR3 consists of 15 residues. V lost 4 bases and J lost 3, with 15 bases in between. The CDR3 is CASSSPWGDHTEAFF. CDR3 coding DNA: TGTGCCAGCAGTTCCCCCTGGGGGGATCACACTGAAGCTTTCTTT.

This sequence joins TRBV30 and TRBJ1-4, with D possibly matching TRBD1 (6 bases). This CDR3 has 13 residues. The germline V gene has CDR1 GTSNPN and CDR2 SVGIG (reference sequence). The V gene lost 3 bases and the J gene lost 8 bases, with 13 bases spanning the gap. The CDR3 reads CAWSTGSREKLFF. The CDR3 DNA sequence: TGTGCCTGGAGCACAGGGTCGCGGGAAAAACTGTTTTTT.

The CDR3 DNA is TGTGCCACCTTAGCTCGGGGTGGGACCGGGGAGCTGTTTTTT. This encodes CATLARGGTGELFF. The chain combines TRBV19 with TRBJ2-2, with a possible D match to TRBD2 (5 bases). Germline CDR1 is LNHDA and CDR2 is SQIVND (reference sequence). Trimming stripped 10 bases from V and 5 bases from J, with 17 bases between. The CDR3 covers 14 residues.

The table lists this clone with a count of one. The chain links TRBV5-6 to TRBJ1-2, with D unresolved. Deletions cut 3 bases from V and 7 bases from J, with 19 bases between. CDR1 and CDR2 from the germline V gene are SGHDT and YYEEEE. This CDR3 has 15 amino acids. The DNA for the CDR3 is TGTGCCAGCAGCTCGTCAGGATTAGGAAGATTTGGCTACACCTTC. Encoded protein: CASSSSGLGRFGYTF.

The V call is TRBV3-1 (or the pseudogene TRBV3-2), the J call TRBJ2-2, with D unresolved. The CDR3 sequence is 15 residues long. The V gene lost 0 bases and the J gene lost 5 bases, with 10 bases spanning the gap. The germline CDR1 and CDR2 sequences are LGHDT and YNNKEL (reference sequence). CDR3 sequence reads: CASSQDPGRTGELFF. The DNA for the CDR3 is TGTGCCAGCAGCCAAGATCCCGGAAGGACCGGGGAGCTGTTTTTT.

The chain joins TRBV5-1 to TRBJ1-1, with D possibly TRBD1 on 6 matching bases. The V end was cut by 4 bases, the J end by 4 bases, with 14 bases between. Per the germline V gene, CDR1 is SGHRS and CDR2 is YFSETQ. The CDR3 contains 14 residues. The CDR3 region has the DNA TGCGCCAGCAGCCTGAACAGGGAGGGCACTGAAGCTTTCTTT. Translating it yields CASSLNREGTEAFF.

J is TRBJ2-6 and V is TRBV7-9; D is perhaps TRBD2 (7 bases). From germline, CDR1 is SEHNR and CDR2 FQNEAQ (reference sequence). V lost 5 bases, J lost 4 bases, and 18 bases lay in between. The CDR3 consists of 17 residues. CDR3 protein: CASSGTWGGAGANVLTF. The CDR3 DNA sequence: TGTGCCAGCAGCGGGACATGGGGGGGCGCCGGGGCCAACGTCCTGACTTTC.

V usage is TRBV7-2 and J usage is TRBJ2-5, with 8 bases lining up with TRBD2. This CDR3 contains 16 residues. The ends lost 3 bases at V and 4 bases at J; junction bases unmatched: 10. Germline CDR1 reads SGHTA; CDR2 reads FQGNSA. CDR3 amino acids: CASSLGTRRVVETQYF. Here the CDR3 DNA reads TGTGCCAGCAGCTTGGGGACTAGGAGAGTGGTAGAGACCCAGTACTTC.

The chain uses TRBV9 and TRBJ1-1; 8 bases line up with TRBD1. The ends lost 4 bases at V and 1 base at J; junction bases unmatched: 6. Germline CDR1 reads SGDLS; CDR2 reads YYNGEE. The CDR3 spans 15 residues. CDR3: CASSREDRENTEAFF. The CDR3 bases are TGTGCCAGCAGCAGGGAGGACAGGGAGAACACTGAAGCTTTCTTT.

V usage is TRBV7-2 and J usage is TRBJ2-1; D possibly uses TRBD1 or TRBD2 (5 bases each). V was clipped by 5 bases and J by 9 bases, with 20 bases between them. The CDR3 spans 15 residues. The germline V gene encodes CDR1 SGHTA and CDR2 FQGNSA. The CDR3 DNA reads TGTGCCAGCAGCCAAGCCGGGACGACCCCCGTTGAGCAGTTCTTC. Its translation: CASSQAGTTPVEQFF.

The CDR3, as DNA: TGTGCCAGCAGCGGACCCCGGACAGGCGGTTGGAACACTGAAGCTTTCTTT. Translation gives CASSGPRTGGWNTEAFF. The rearrangement joins TRBV5-4 to TRBJ1-1, with 7 bases identical to TRBD1. The CDR3 loop spans 17 amino acids. Germline V lookup: CDR1 SGHNT, CDR2 YYREEE (reference sequence). The trim removed 4 bases at V and 1 base at J, leaving 13 bases unmatched.

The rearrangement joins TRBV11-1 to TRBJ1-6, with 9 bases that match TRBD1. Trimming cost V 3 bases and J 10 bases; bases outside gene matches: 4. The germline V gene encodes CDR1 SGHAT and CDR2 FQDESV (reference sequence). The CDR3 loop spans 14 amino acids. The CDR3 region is CASSLRDRVSPLHF. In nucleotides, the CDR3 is TGTGCCAGCAGCTTGCGGGACAGGGTATCACCCCTCCACTTT. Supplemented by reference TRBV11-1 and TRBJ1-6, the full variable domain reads EAEVAQSPRYKITEKSQAVAFWCDPISGHATLYWYRQILGQGPELLVQFQDESVVDDSQLPKDRFSAERLKGVDSTLKIQPAELGDSAMYLCASSLRDRVSPLHFGNGTRLTVT.

DNA for the CDR3: TGTGCCAGCAGTCGACTAGCATACGAGCAGTACTTC. Encoded protein: CASSRLAYEQYF. The chain combines TRBV3-1 (or the pseudogene TRBV3-2) with TRBJ2-7, with 7 positions matching TRBD2. The CDR3 has 12 residues. Trimming removed 6 bases from V and 4 bases from J; junction bases left unmatched: 3. The germline CDR1 and CDR2 sequences are LGHDT and YNNKEL (reference sequence).

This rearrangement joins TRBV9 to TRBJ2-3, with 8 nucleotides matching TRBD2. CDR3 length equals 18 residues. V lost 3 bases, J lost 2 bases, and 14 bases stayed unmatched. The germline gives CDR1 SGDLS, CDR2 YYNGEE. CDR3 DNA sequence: TGTGCCAGCAGCGGGAGGGGGAGGCTAGCGGGTTCCACAGATACGCAGTATTTT. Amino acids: CASSGRGRLAGSTDTQYF.

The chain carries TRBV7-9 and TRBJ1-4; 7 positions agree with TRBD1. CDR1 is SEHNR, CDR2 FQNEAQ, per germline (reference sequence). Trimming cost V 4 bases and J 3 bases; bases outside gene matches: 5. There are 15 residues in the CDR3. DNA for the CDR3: TGTGCCAGCAGCTACAGGGGCTCGGCTAATGAAAAACTGTTTTTT. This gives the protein CASSYRGSANEKLFF.

Here the CDR3 DNA reads TGCGCCAGCAGCCTAACCCGAACGAACATTCAGTACTTC. Residues: CASSLTRTNIQYF. The chain couples TRBV4-1 to TRBJ2-4; D is unresolved. Trimming took off 4 bases at V and 7 bases at J, with 11 bases between the two ends. Germline assignment: CDR1 MGHRA and CDR2 YSYEKL. CDR3 length: 13 amino acids.

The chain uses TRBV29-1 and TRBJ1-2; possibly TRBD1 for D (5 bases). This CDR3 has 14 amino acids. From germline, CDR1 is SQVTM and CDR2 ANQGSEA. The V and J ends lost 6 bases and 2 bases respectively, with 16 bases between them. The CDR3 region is CSVRRDLGNYGYTF. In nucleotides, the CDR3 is TGCAGCGTACGCCGGGACCTGGGAAACTATGGCTACACCTTC.

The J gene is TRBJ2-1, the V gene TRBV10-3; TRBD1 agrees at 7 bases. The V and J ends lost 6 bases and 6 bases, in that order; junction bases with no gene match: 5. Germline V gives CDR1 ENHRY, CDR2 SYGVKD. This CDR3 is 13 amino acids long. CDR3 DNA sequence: TGTGCCATCAGGGGACAGTCGACCAATGAGCAGTTCTTC. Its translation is CAIRGQSTNEQFF.

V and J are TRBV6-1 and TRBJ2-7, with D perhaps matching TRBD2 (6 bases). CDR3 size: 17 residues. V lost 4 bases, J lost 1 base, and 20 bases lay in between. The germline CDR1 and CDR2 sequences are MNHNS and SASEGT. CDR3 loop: CASSALSGTYYSYEQYV. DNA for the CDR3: TGTGCCAGCAGTGCATTATCCGGGACTTACTATTCCTACGAGCAGTACGTC.

This CDR3 is CASSSWGNYGYTF. CDR3 nucleotides: TGTGCCAGTAGTTCTTGGGGTAACTATGGCTACACCTTC. The rearrangement uses TRBV19 and TRBJ1-2; D remains unclear. This CDR3 contains 13 residues. The ends were cut back, 5 bases at V and 1 base at J, with 8 bases in the middle. The V gene's germline CDR1 is LNHDA and CDR2 SQIVND (reference sequence).

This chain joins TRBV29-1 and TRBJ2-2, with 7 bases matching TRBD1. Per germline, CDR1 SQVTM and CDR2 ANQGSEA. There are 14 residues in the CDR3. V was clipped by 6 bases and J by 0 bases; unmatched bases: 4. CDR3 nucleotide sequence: TGCAGCGTAGCCGGGACAGCGAACACCGGGGAGCTGTTTTTT. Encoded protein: CSVAGTANTGELFF.

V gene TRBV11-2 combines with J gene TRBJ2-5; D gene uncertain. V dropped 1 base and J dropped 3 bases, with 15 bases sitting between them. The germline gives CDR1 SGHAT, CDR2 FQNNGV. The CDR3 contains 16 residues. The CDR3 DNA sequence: TGTGCCAGCAGCTTAGGGGCAGGCGTTGGGGAAGAGACCCAGTACTTC. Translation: CASSLGAGVGEETQYF.

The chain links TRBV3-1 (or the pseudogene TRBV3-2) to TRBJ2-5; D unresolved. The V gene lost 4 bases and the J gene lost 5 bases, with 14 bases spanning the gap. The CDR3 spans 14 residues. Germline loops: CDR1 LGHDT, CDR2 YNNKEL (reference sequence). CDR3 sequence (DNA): TGTGCCAGCAGCCGCTCCAAGGCCGGGGAGACCCAGTACTTC. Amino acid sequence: CASSRSKAGETQYF.

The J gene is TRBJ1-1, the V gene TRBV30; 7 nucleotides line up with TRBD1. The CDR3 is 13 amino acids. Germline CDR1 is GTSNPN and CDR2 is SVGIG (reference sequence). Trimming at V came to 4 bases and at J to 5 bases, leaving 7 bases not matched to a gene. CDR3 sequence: CAWTRGARTEAFF. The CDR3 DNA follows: TGTGCCTGGACCAGGGGGGCGAGGACTGAAGCTTTCTTT. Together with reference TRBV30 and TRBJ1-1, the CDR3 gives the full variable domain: SQTIHQWPATLVQPVGSPLSLECTVEGTSNPNLYWYRQAAGRGLQLLFYSVGIGQISSEVPQNLSASRPQDRQFILSSKKLLLSDSGFYLCAWTRGARTEAFFGQGTRLTVV.